This T cell receptor (beta chain) was observed in a study of spatial heterogeneity in lung cancer. As for the study in general: Sequences of the beta chain were consistently detected in greater numbers than alpha-chain sequences. The average count in raw reads for each unique TCR and UMI combination exceeded 9.5 appearances. General study findings and limits: More often at tumor resection than at routine follow-up, ubiquitous expanded tumor TCRs were detected in the blood.

TCRdb called the 5' RACE reads again in MiXCR, with one record for every CDR3 protein. The sample yields around 110,000 distinct CDR3 sequences, 12% seen once. This clonotype was counted between two and nine times. Antigen unknown. The CDR3 totals 13 residues. V was clipped by 3 bases and J by 9 bases, with 15 bases between them. CDR1 MNHEY and CDR2 SMNVEV come from the germline V gene (reference sequence). Time point described: blood at routine non-recurrence follow-up after resection. Material for sequencing was whole RNA from tumor, nontumor lung or frozen PBMC, left unsorted. The origin of this receptor is a male donor with early-stage non-small cell lung cancer. Specimen: PBMCs, collected at follow-up. The chain employs TRBV27 and TRBJ2-7; unclear D gene. The CDR3, as DNA: TGTGCCAGCAGTTTTTATGGGAACACGGGGCAGTACTTC. Its translation is CASSFYGNTGQYF.